The 6 T cell receptor beta chains presented below share a single source sample, sequenced in a study of T cell clonality in common variable immunodeficiency. Findings and caveats of the study: Common variable immunodeficiency TCR beta sequences reportedly had fewer deletions and N-nucleotide insertions.

Only in-frame clones appear in the TCRdb table, and some are missing; sequencing was by immunoSEQ multiplex PCR. Observed in the sample are just over 25,000 clones, none of them singletons. These receptors' antigens are unknown. The sequencing sample was made of peripheral blood mononuclear cells. The source of these receptors is a human donor with common variable immunodeficiency.

Turning to this clone: The read comes to an end 3 residues before the CDR3 does, leaving the germline J gene to fill in the end. This chain connects TRBV7-8 to TRBJ2-7, with a tentative D call TRBD1 (6 bases). The CDR3 extends over 13 amino acids. The ends were cut back, 6 bases at V and 6 bases at J, with 15 bases in the middle. Germline V CDR1 and CDR2: SGHVS, FQNEAQ. CDR3 sequence reads: CASRAFQGPEQYF. CDR3 DNA (partial): TGTGCCAGCAGAGCCTTCCAGGGGCCCGAG.

This clone was counted many times. The junction departs from the called germline gene at one end, perhaps through a read error. The read is 3 residues too short to cover the CDR3 end, so that end is filled in from the germline J gene. The V gene is TRBV4-2, the J gene TRBJ2-1; 9 bases align to TRBD1. The CDR3 runs 12 residues. The V gene's germline CDR1 is LGHNA and CDR2 YNFKEQ. Here the CDR3 reads CASRDRVNEQFF. The covered CDR3 bases are TGCGCCAGCCGGGACAGGGTAAATGAG.

This clone was found many times. The missing CDR3 end, 3 residues past where the read stops, is filled in from the germline J gene. The chain recombines TRBV19 with TRBJ2-2, with a tentative D call TRBD2 (6 bases). The V end was cut by 0 bases, the J end by 3 bases, with 17 bases between. CDR1 and CDR2 (germline): LNHDA, SQIVND (reference sequence). The CDR3 loop spans 18 amino acids. The CDR3 sequence: CASSIERASGPYTGELFF. The sequenced part of the CDR3 DNA is TGTGCCAGTAGTATAGAGAGAGCGAGCGGGCCTTACACCGGGGAG.

This clone was observed many times. CDR3 loop: CASNSERGRMERGTEAFF. CDR3 bases read: TGTGCCAGTAACTCCGAGAGGGGGCGGATGGAGAGAGGCACTGAA. J is TRBJ1-1 and V is TRBV19, with TRBD1 identical over 7 bases. The read terminates 3 residues ahead of where the CDR3 ends, so the germline J gene completes it. Per the germline V gene, CDR1 is LNHDA and CDR2 is SQIVND (reference sequence). The CDR3 runs 18 residues. With V trimmed by 7 bases and J by 4 bases, 21 bases remained unmatched.

The table lists this clone with many counts. The CDR3 end falls 3 residues outside the read, so it is completed with the germline J gene. V is TRBV18 and J is TRBJ1-5; D is possibly TRBD1 (5 bases). The ends were cut back, 4 bases at V and 5 bases at J, with 12 bases in the middle. The CDR3 is 14 residues long. Germline V gene sequence: CDR1 KGHSH, CDR2 LQKENI. CDR3 amino acids: CASSQQGADQPQHF. The part of the CDR3 DNA that was read is TGTGCCAGCTCACAACAAGGGGCGGATCAGCCC.

Details on this clone: Read coverage stops 3 residues before the CDR3 terminus; the germline J gene supplies the remainder. V gene TRBV11-2 combines with J gene TRBJ2-7; possibly TRBD1 for D (6 bases). Trimming shortened V by 1 base and J by 2 bases, and 9 bases separated the two germline ends. CDR1 and CDR2 (germline): SGHAT, FQNNGV. The CDR3 has 14 amino acids. CDR3 sequence: CASSLARTAYEQYF. The DNA read from the CDR3 is TGTGCCAGCAGCTTAGCCCGGACAGCCTACGAG.